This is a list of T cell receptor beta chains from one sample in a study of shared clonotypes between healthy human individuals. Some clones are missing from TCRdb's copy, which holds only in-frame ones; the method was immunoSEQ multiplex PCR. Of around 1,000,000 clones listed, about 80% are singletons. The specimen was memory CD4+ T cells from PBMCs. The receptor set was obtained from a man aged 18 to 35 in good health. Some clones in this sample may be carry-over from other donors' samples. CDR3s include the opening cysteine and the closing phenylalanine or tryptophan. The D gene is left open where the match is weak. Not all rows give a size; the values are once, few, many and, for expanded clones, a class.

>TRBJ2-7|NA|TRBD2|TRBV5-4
CASSLGGTSGNSYEQYF
TGTGCCAGCAGCTTGGGAGGGACTAGCGGCAACTCCTACGAGCAGTACTTC
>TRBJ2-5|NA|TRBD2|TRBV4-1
CASSQERKAWTSEEETQYF
TGCGCCAGCAGCCAAGAACGCAAAGCCTGGACTAGCGAAGAAGAGACCCAGTACTTC
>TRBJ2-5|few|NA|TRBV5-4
CASSLDVASPQYF
TGTGCCAGCAGCTTGGACGTGGCAAGTCCCCAGTACTTC
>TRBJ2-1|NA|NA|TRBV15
CATSRDIVDLQRGNEQFF
TGTGCCACCAGCAGAGATATTGTTGACCTCCAAAGGGGGAATGAGCAGTTCTTC
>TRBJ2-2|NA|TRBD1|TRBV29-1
CSAGTGVETGELFF
TGCAGCGCCGGGACAGGGGTAGAGACCGGGGAGCTGTTTTTT
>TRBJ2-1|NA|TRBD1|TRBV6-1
CASSWIGQADEQFF
TGTGCCAGCAGTTGGATAGGACAGGCCGATGAGCAGTTCTTC
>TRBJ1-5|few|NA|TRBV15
CATSRGGQPQHF
TGTGCCACCAGCAGAGGGGGCCAGCCCCAGCATTTT
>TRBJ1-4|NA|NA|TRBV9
CASSVGRGTNEKLFF
TGTGCCAGCAGCGTAGGCAGGGGTACTAATGAAAAACTGTTTTTT
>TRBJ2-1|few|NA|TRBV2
CASNPLPSATTNEQFF
TGTGCCAGCAACCCTCTCCCATCCGCGACAACGAATGAGCAGTTCTTC
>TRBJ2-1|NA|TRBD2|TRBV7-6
CASSGGGSMGNEQFF
TGTGCCAGCAGCGGAGGCGGGAGTATGGGCAATGAGCAGTTCTTC
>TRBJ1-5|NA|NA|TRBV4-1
CAAGQDSNQPQHF
TGCGCCGCCGGGCAGGATAGCAATCAGCCCCAGCATTTT
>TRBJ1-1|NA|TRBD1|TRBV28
CASTQLPGTGNTEAFF
TGTGCCAGCACGCAACTGCCCGGGACAGGGAACACTGAAGCTTTCTTT
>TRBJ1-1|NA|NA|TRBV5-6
CASSSQRVLNTEAFF
TGTGCCAGCAGCTCCCAACGGGTCCTGAACACTGAAGCTTTCTTT
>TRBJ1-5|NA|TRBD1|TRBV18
CASSPQGGGQPQHF
TGTGCCAGCTCACCCCAGGGGGGAGGTCAGCCCCAGCATTTT
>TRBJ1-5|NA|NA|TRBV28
CASSLWWEGGNQPQHF
TGTGCCAGCAGTTTATGGTGGGAAGGGGGCAATCAGCCCCAGCATTTT
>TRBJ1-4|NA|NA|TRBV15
CATSRDRGRKLFF
TGTGCCACCAGCAGAGATCGGGGGAGGAAACTGTTTTTT
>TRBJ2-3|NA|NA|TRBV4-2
CASSTTRSASTDTQYF
TGTGCCAGCAGCACGACTAGATCAGCTAGCACAGATACGCAGTATTTT
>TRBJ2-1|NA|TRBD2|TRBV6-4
CASSALAGAGNEQFF
TGTGCCAGCAGTGCTCTAGCGGGAGCGGGTAATGAGCAGTTCTTC
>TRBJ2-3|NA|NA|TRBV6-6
CASRSWTSTDTQYF
TGTGCCAGCAGGAGTTGGACTAGCACAGATACGCAGTATTTT
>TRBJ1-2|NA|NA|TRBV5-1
CASSRDSYGYTF
TGCGCCAGCAGCCGTGACAGCTATGGCTACACCTTC
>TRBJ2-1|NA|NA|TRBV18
CASSRSLGNEQFF
TGTGCCAGCTCACGATCACTGGGCAATGAGCAGTTCTTC
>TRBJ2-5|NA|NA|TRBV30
CAWSPQPRETQYF
TGTGCCTGGAGCCCACAGCCACGAGAGACCCAGTACTTC